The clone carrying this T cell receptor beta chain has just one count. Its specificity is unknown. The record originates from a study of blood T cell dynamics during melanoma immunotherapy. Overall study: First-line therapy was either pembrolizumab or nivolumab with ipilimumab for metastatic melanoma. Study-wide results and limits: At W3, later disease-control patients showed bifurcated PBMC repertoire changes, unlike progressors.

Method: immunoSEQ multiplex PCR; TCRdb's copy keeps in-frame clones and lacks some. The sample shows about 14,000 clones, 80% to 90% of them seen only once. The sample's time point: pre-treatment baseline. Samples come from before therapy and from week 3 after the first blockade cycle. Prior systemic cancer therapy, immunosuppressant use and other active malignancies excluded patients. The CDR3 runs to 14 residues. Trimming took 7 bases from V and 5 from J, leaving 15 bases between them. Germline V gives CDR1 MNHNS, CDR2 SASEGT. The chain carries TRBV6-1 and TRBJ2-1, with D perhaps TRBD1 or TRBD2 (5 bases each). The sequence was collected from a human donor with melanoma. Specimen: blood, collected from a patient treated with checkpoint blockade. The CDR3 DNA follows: TGTGCCAGCACCATACGGGGCCAAAACAATGAGCAGTTCTTC. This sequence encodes CASTIRGQNNEQFF.